The subject of this entry is one TCR beta chain. Produced via immunoSEQ multiplex PCR; TCRdb's table is partial and in-frame only. This table has 130,000 to 150,000 clones, approximately 83% appearing once. This sample is part of a study of blood T cell repertoires in COVID-19. The ends lost 3 bases at V and 7 bases at J; junction bases unmatched: 9. The CDR3 extends over 16 amino acids. CDR1 is SGHKS, CDR2 YYEKEE, per germline (reference sequence). J is TRBJ2-2 and V is TRBV5-5; 10 positions agree with TRBD2. The material sequenced was peripheral blood. The clonotype originates from a woman aged 60-75 years with COVID-19, enrolled during active disease. The CDR3 bases are TGTGCCAGCAGCTCAGCGGGGGGGCCGAGGGACGGGGAGCTGTTTTTT. It specifies CASSSAGGPRDGELFF.